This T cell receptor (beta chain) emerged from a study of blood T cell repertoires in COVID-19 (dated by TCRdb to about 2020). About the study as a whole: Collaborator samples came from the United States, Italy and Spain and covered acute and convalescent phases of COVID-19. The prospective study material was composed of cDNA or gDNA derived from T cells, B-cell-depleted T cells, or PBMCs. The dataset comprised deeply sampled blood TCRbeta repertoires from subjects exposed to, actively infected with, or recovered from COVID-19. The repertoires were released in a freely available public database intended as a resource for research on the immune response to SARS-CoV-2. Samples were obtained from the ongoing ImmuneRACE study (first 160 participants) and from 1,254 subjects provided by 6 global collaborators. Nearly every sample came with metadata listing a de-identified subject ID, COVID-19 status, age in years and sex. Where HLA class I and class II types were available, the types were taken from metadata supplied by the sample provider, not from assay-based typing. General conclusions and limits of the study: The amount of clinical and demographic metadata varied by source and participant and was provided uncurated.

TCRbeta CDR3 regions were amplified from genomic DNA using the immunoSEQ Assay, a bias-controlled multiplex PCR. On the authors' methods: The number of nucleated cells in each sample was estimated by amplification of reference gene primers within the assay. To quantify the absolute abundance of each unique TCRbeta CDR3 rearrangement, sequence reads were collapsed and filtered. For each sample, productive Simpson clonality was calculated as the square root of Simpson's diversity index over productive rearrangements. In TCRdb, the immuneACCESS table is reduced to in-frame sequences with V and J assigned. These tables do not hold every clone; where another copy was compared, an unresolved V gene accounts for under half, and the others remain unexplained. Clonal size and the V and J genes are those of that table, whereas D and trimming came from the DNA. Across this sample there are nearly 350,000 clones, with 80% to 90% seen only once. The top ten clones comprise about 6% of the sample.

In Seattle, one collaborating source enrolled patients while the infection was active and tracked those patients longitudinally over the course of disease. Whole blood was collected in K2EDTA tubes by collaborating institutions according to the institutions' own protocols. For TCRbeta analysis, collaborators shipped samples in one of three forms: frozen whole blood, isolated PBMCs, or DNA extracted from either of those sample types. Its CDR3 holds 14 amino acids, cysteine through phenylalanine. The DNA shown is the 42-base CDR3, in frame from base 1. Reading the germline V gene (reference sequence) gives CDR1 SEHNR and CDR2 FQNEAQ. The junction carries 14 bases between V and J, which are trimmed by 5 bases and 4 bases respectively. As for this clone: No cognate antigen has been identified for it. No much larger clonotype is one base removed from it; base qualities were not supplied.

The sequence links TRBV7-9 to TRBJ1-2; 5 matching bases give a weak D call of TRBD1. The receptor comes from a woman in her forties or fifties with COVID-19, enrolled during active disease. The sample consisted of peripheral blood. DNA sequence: TGTGCCAGCAGCCCGCCGGGGGGAGTCTATGGCTACACCTTC. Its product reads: CASSPPGGVYGYTF.